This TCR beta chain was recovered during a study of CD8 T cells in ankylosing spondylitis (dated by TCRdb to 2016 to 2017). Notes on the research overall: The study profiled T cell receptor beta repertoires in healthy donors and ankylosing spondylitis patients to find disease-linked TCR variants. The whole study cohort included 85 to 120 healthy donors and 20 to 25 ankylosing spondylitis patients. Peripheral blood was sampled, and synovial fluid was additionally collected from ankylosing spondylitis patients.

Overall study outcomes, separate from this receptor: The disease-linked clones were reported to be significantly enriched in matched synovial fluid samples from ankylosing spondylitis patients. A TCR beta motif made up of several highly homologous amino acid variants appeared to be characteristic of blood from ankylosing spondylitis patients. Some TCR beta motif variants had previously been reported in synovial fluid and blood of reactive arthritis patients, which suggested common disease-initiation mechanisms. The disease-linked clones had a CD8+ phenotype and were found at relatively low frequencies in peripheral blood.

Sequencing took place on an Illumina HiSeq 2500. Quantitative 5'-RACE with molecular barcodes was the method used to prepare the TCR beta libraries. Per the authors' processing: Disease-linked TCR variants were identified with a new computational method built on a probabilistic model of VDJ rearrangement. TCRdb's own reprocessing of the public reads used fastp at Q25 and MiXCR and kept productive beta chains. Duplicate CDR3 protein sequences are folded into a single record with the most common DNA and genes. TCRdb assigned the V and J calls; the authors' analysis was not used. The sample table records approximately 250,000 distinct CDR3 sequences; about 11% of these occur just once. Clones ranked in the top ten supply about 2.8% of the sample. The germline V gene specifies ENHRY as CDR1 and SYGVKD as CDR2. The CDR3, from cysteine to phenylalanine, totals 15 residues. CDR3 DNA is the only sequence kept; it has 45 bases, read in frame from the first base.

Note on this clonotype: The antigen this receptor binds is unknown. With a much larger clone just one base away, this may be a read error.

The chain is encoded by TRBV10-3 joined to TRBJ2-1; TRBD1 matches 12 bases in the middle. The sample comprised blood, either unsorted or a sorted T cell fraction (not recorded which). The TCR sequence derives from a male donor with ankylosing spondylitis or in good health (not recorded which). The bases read TGTGCCACGACCGGAGGGACAGGGGGCATCGATGAGCATTTCTTC. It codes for CATTGGTGGIDEHFF.